Presented here are 12 T cell receptor beta chains from one specimen sequenced in a study of T-cell reconstitution after alpha-beta-depleted transplantation in children. Unique molecular identifiers were used in preparing the TCRbeta library. TCRdb recomputed calls from the PCR reads with MiXCR, one row per CDR3 protein. The top ten clones hold around 45% of a sample with more than 200,000 distinct CDR3 sequences, over 15% of them seen once. Sequences were derived from PBMCs, mostly from graft donor cells, sampled 360 days after TCRalphabeta/CD19-depleted stem cell transplant. Source of these receptors: a male patient under 10 years old who had a stem cell transplant for acute lymphoblastic leukemia, so the T cells may come from the graft donor.

The chain couples TRBV7-9 to TRBJ2-7; no clear D gene. V was trimmed by 1 base and J by 2 bases, leaving 6 bases between them. Looked up from germline, CDR1 is SEHNR and CDR2 is FQNEAQ (reference sequence). The CDR3 contains 13 residues. The CDR3 DNA follows: TGTGCCAGCAGCTTAGAACTCACCTACGAGCAGTACTTC. This sequence encodes CASSLELTYEQYF.

The CDR3, as DNA: TGCAGCGTTGAGGCTCTCGGAGGGCACGAGCAGTACTTC. Translation gives CSVEALGGHEQYF. V gene TRBV29-1 combines with J gene TRBJ2-7, with D possibly being TRBD2 (6 bases). V lost 3 bases to trimming and J lost 5 bases, with 14 bases between them. This CDR3 is 13 amino acids long. From germline, CDR1 is SQVTM and CDR2 ANQGSEA.

Comment on this clonotype: Germline and junction disagree at one end, which may indicate a read error. J is TRBJ2-7 and V is TRBV28, with TRBD2 matching 7 bases. This CDR3 spans 11 amino acids. Germline V CDR1 and CDR2: MDHEN, SYDVKM. Here the CDR3 reads CASSWGGELDF. CDR3 coding DNA: TGTGCCAGCAGTTGGGGGGGGGAACTTGACTTC.

This chain joins TRBV5-1 and TRBJ2-1; no clear D. The CDR3 spans 14 residues. Per germline, CDR1 SGHRS and CDR2 YFSETQ. Trimming cost V 2 bases and J 0 bases, with 6 bases left between them. CDR3 DNA sequence: TGCGCCAGCAGCTTAATCGTCTCCTACAATGAGCAGTTCTTC. This translates into CASSLIVSYNEQFF.

This chain uses TRBV12-3 or TRBV12-4 with TRBJ2-2; D possibly corresponds to TRBD1 (5 bases). V lost 2 bases, J lost 6 bases, and 10 bases lay in between. The CDR3 runs 14 residues. The CDR3 nucleotides read TGTGCCAGCAGTTTATTGGCAGGGCCCGGGGAGCTGTTTTTT. Amino acids: CASSLLAGPGELFF.

This clonotype was seen only a few times. This CDR3 reads CSVYRGWGAEETQYF. The CDR3 DNA reads TGCAGCGTTTATAGAGGATGGGGAGCCGAAGAGACCCAGTACTTC. The chain combines TRBV29-1 with TRBJ2-5; the D gene is possibly TRBD2 (5 bases). Germline V lookup: CDR1 SQVTM, CDR2 ANQGSEA. The CDR3 covers 15 residues. Trimming removed 5 bases from V and 3 bases from J, with 19 bases in between.

J is TRBJ2-1 and V is TRBV5-5; TRBD1 agrees at 9 bases. This CDR3 comprises 18 residues. Germline CDR1 is SGHKS and CDR2 is YYEKEE (reference sequence). Trimming removed 2 bases from V and 0 bases from J; junction bases left unmatched: 9. CDR3 loop: CASSLIGTGLGSYNEQFF. CDR3 DNA: TGTGCCAGCAGCTTAATAGGGACAGGGTTGGGCTCCTACAATGAGCAGTTCTTC.

The rearrangement joins TRBV29-1 to TRBJ1-3; D ambiguous. Germline values: CDR1 SQVTM, CDR2 ANQGSEA. The germline V and J ends were trimmed by 4 bases and 0 bases, with 10 bases remaining between them. The CDR3 sequence is 14 residues long. The CDR3 nucleotides read TGCAGCGTTGGAGGTGGGAACTCTGGAAACACCATATATTTT. It specifies CSVGGGNSGNTIYF.

This clonotype has just a few counts. The V call is TRBV3-1, the J call TRBJ2-2; TRBD2 is a possible D gene (5 bases). Germline V gene sequence: CDR1 LGHDT, CDR2 YNNKEL (reference sequence). V was pared by 0 bases and J by 7 bases, with 9 bases between. The CDR3 extends over 14 amino acids. CDR3 residues: CASSQEEGVGELFF. In nucleotides, the CDR3 is TGTGCCAGCAGCCAAGAAGAGGGCGTCGGGGAGCTGTTTTTT.

This clonotype turned up a few times. V and J are TRBV7-9 and TRBJ2-7; D perhaps matches TRBD1 (7 bases). CDR1 is SEHNR, CDR2 FQNEAQ, per germline (reference sequence). Trimming took 3 bases from V and 6 from J, leaving 18 bases between them. This CDR3 spans 15 amino acids. CDR3 bases: TGTGCCAGCAGCTTTAGGGGGGACAGCCTCGGCGAGCAGTACTTC. Translated: CASSFRGDSLGEQYF.

The sample holds many counts of this clonotype. The CDR3 is CSVLGQGAGNEQFF. The CDR3 DNA is TGCAGCGTTCTCGGGCAGGGGGCTGGCAATGAGCAGTTCTTC. The genes are TRBV29-1 and TRBJ2-1; 8 nucleotides line up with TRBD1. The junction had 9 bases not matched to a gene; V was cut back by 5 bases and J by 6 bases. Germline CDR1 and CDR2: SQVTM and ANQGSEA. This CDR3 has 14 residues.

This chain uses TRBV2 with TRBJ2-2; D may be TRBD2 (7 bases). From germline, CDR1 is SNHLY and CDR2 FYNNEI. This CDR3 contains 16 residues. The V end lost 6 bases, the J end lost 3 bases, and 17 bases lay between the germline ends. The CDR3 sequence: CASRLGGALYTGELFF. In nucleotides, the CDR3 is TGTGCCAGCAGATTGGGGGGGGCCCTTTACACCGGGGAGCTGTTTTTT.